Listed below are T cell receptor beta chains from one sample, sequenced in a study of T cell changes during pregnancy in multiple sclerosis. Assay used: immunoSEQ multiplex PCR; TCRdb lists only in-frame clones, some missing. The sample shows about 94,000 clones, approximately 93% of them seen only once. The sequences come from peripheral blood, collected after pregnancy. All receptors derive from a female donor with multiple sclerosis, enrolled in a pregnancy study. Both conserved end residues are part of each CDR3. The D gene is left open where the match is weak. The listing skips clone size in some rows; elsewhere it reads once, few, many or a size class.

V	J	size	D	CDR3	DNA
TRBV11-2	TRBJ2-5	NA	NA	CASSSLQTQYF	TGTGCCAGCAGCTCTCTTCAGACCCAGTACTTC
TRBV27	TRBJ1-1	NA	NA	CASSRTGTSEAFF	TGTGCCAGCAGCAGAACCGGGACATCTGAAGCTTTCTTT
TRBV19	TRBJ2-7	NA	NA	CASSIQRASYEQYF	TGTGCCAGTAGTATACAGCGGGCGTCTTACGAGCAGTACTTC
TRBV29-1	TRBJ2-7	NA	TRBD2	CSVEDGLAPHAEQYF	TGCAGCGTTGAAGATGGACTAGCCCCACATGCCGAGCAGTACTTC
TRBV7-6	TRBJ2-7	NA	TRBD1	CASSSILGTGGPEQYF	TGTGCCAGCAGCTCCATCCTTGGGACAGGGGGGCCCGAGCAGTACTTC
TRBV27	TRBJ2-1	NA	TRBD1	CASSLSTGDWNEQFF	TGTGCCAGCAGTTTATCGACAGGGGATTGGAATGAGCAGTTCTTC
TRBV5-6	TRBJ2-7	NA	TRBD1	CASSLQGARGEQYF	TGTGCCAGCAGCTTGCAGGGGGCAAGGGGCGAGCAGTACTTC
TRBV5-1	TRBJ2-1	once	NA	CASSLDGSTNEQFF	TGCGCCAGCAGCTTGGACGGGAGTACTAATGAGCAGTTCTTC
TRBV19	TRBJ2-7	NA	NA	CASSTGTPYEQYF	TGTGCCAGTAGTACCGGGACACCGTACGAGCAGTACTTC
TRBV19	TRBJ1-3	NA	TRBD1	CASTRTGRSGNTIYF	TGTGCCAGTACTCGGACAGGCAGATCTGGAAACACCATATATTTT
TRBV19	TRBJ2-1	NA	NA	CASSTSLVLAGNEQFF	TGTGCCAGTAGTACTTCTCTCGTTTTGGCGGGCAATGAGCAGTTCTTC
TRBV7-9	TRBJ1-1	once	NA	CASSLPSAVEAFF	TGTGCCAGCAGCTTACCGTCCGCGGTTGAAGCTTTCTTT
TRBV7-9	TRBJ2-5	NA	NA	CASSPHPRETQYF	TGTGCCAGCAGCCCCCACCCAAGAGAAACCCAGTACTTC
TRBV7-8	TRBJ1-1	NA	NA	CASSLGVQTEAFF	TGTGCCAGCAGCTTAGGGGTACAGACTGAAGCTTTCTTT
TRBV28	TRBJ2-7	NA	TRBD1	CASRPARGRGYEQYF	TGTGCCAGCAGACCCGCAAGGGGGCGAGGATACGAGCAGTACTTC
TRBV25-1	TRBJ2-2	NA	TRBD2	CASSDPPLGAGATGELFF	TGTGCCAGCAGTGATCCACCCCTTGGAGCGGGGGCAACCGGGGAGCTGTTTTTT
TRBV13	TRBJ1-1	NA	NA	CASSPQGKNTEAFF	TGTGCCAGCAGCCCACAGGGTAAAAACACTGAAGCTTTCTTT
TRBV7-2	TRBJ2-3	NA	TRBD2	CASSLATGTTPAQYF	TGTGCCAGCAGCTTGGCTACCGGGACTACCCCGGCGCAGTATTTT
TRBV27	TRBJ2-5	NA	TRBD1	CASSLDRGETQYF	TGTGCCAGCAGTTTAGACAGGGGGGAGACCCAGTACTTC
TRBV19	TRBJ2-7	NA	TRBD1	CASSIGQGASYEQYF	TGTGCCAGTAGTATAGGGCAGGGGGCGTCCTACGAGCAGTACTTC
TRBV27	TRBJ1-5	NA	TRBD1	CASRGTGGRNQPQHF	TGTGCCAGCAGAGGGACAGGGGGCCGCAATCAGCCCCAGCATTTT
TRBV5-1	TRBJ2-5	NA	NA	CASSFGASRLETQYF	TGCGCCAGCAGCTTCGGAGCGTCACGCCTAGAGACCCAGTACTTC
TRBV27	TRBJ1-1	NA	NA	CASSPTGNTEAFF	TGTGCCAGCAGTCCGACGGGAAACACTGAAGCTTTCTTT
TRBV18	TRBJ2-7	NA	TRBD2	CASSPGTMSYEQYF	TGTGCCAGCTCACCGGGGACTATGTCCTACGAGCAGTACTTC
TRBV10-3	TRBJ2-3	NA	TRBD2	CAISESKTGGTDTQYF	TGTGCCATCAGTGAGTCGAAAACGGGAGGGACAGATACGCAGTATTTT
TRBV2	TRBJ2-5	NA	TRBD2	CASSVGTSGRQETQYF	TGTGCCAGCAGTGTGGGGACTAGCGGGAGGCAAGAGACCCAGTACTTC
TRBV6-6	TRBJ1-4	NA	NA	CASSYSRLEGEKLFF	TGTGCCAGCAGTTACTCTCGGCTCGAGGGTGAAAAACTGTTTTTT
TRBV29-1	TRBJ2-1	NA	TRBD2	CSGLAENNEQFF	TGCAGTGGACTAGCGGAGAACAATGAGCAGTTCTTC
TRBV20-1	TRBJ1-2	NA	NA	CSASVQGYTF	TGCAGTGCTAGCGTACAGGGCTACACCTTC
TRBV27	TRBJ2-2	few	TRBD1	CASSLGTGSLDTGELFF	TGTGCCAGCAGTTTAGGGACAGGGTCTTTAGACACCGGGGAGCTGTTTTTT
TRBV4-3	TRBJ1-1	NA	NA	CASSPQGRVAEAFF	TGCGCCAGCAGCCCCCAGGGTAGGGTCGCTGAAGCTTTCTTT
TRBV10-1	TRBJ2-7	NA	NA	CASSELGRSYEQYF	TGCGCCAGCAGTGAGCTAGGGAGGTCCTACGAGCAGTACTTC
TRBV5-1	TRBJ1-1	NA	NA	CASRGGTEVGTEAFF	TGCGCCAGCAGAGGGGGAACGGAAGTCGGCACTGAAGCTTTCTTT